This record looks at one T cell receptor (beta chain) sequence and its context. What it recognizes is unknown. This CDR3 is 13 amino acids long. The V gene's germline CDR1 is MGHRA and CDR2 YSYEKL. V gave up 4 bases and J gave up 6 bases, with 13 bases separating them. The authors incorporated unique molecular identifiers into the TCR beta cDNA libraries. TCRdb independently ran MiXCR on the PCR reads; one entry per CDR3 protein. The sample includes a few hundred thousand distinct CDR3 sequences, approximately 34% of them seen just once. These data come from a study of post-analysis software for immune sequencing data. Study-wide results and caveats: Compared with controls, patients had more of roughly five TRBV segments, including TRBV5-6, TRBV5-1 and TRBV20-1.

The receptor's source is a girl aged 2-17 years with multiple sclerosis. The rearrangement links TRBV4-1 to TRBJ2-7; TRBD1 might be the D (6 bases). The sequenced sample consisted of blood. CDR3 in amino acids: CASSPTGRGEQYF. In nucleotides, the CDR3 is TGCGCCAGCAGCCCCACGGGCAGGGGCGAGCAGTACTTC.